This T cell receptor (beta chain) stems from a study of cytomegalovirus exposure and HLA in healthy donors. V was clipped by 4 bases and J by 4 bases; unmatched bases: 3. Per germline, CDR1 SGHDT and CDR2 YYEEEE. The CDR3 has 15 amino acids. The PCR was carried out with 60 Vbeta primers and 13 Jbeta primers. Method: immunoSEQ multiplex PCR; TCRdb's copy keeps in-frame clones and lacks some. The sample carries 200,000 or so clones, about four fifths recorded once. The V gene is TRBV5-6, the J gene TRBJ2-1; 12 bases agree with TRBD2. The receptor was isolated from a boy between 2 and 10 years old in good health and CMV-seronegative. The specimen was PBMCs. CDR3 DNA: TGTGCCAGCAGCCCGCTAGCGGGGGGGTACAATGAGCAGTTCTTC. Amino acid sequence: CASSPLAGGYNEQFF. The entire variable domain, with the rest obtained from reference TRBV5-6 and TRBJ2-1, is as follows: DAGVTQSPTHLIKTRGQQVTLRCSPKSGHDTVSWYQQALGQGPQFIFQYYEEEERQRGNFPDRFSGHQFPNYSSELNVNALLLGDSALYLCASSPLAGGYNEQFFGPGTRLTVL.